This T cell receptor beta chain was observed in a study of T cell changes during pregnancy in multiple sclerosis. Only one count was recorded for this clone. Repertoires were generated with immunoSEQ multiplex PCR, while TCRdb's copy carries only in-frame clones and drops some. The sample consists of about 79,000 clones, about nine tenths of them appearing once. The V gene's germline CDR1 is SQVTM and CDR2 ANQGSEA. CDR3 size: 12 residues. V shed 5 bases, J shed 6 bases, and the junction held 7 bases outside the gene matches. The sample consisted of CD4+ T cells from peripheral blood mononuclear cells, taken in the second trimester of pregnancy. The sequence was obtained from a female donor with multiple sclerosis, enrolled in a pregnancy study. This rearrangement joins TRBV29-1 to TRBJ2-7; 7 bases align to TRBD2. This chain's CDR3 is CSVPGLGSEQYF. Here the CDR3 DNA reads TGCAGCGTTCCAGGACTAGGGTCCGAGCAGTACTTC.